A selection of T cell receptor beta chains follows, all from one sample in a study of OX40 agonist ivuxolimab in advanced cancers. The protocol was immunoSEQ multiplex PCR, while the TCRdb copy is restricted to in-frame clones and leaves out a portion. This table has about 38,000 clones, about nine tenths appearing once. The sequenced sample was CD4+ or CD8+ T cells sorted from blood, obtained in a trial of the OX40 agonist ivuxolimab. Receptors originate from an adult with an advanced solid tumor such as melanoma, head and neck, liver or kidney cancer. The CDR3 runs from the conserved cysteine through the conserved F or W. Clone size is stated in some rows and not others, as once, few, many or a class when expanded.

size	V	J	CDR3
-	TRBV4-3	TRBJ2-7	CASSPGRTVTYEQYF
-	TRBV29-1	TRBJ2-2	CSVDPQGSNTGELFF
-	TRBV27	TRBJ1-5	CASSKTGANSNQPQHF
-	TRBV20-1	TRBJ1-1	CSARTHTEAFF
-	TRBV29-1	TRBJ2-2	CSGRRAEGGELFF
-	TRBV28	TRBJ1-4	CASSRDGTNEKLFF
-	TRBV6-1	TRBJ2-7	CASSDLGRTPSYEQYF
-	TRBV28	TRBJ1-3	CASSYTWGGNTIYF
-	TRBV5-6	TRBJ1-3	CASSHMFGIELSGNTIYF
-	TRBV27	TRBJ2-1	CASSLGGSNEQFF
few	TRBV6-5	TRBJ1-5	CASSSGQGQPQHF
-	TRBV27	TRBJ2-1	CASSLSWNNEQFF
-	TRBV14	TRBJ2-3	CASSLPRYLSDTQYF
-	TRBV11-2	TRBJ1-6	CASSPEPRNSPLHF
once	TRBV7-9	TRBJ1-1	CASSFTLPYTEAFF
-	TRBV11-2	TRBJ1-2	CASSLASGTNGYTF
-	TRBV25-1	TRBJ1-1	CASSDLNTEAFF
once	TRBV6-5	TRBJ2-7	CASSFSGGIEQYF
-	TRBV15	TRBJ1-4	CATSGDRLNEKLFF
-	TRBV6-5	TRBJ1-1	CASSFPDRIPEAFF
-	TRBV19	TRBJ1-2	CASSPEGLYGYTF
-	TRBV10-3	TRBJ2-3	CAISETTSGGAADTQYF
-	TRBV6-5	TRBJ1-1	CASRSDTEAFF
-	TRBV4-3	TRBJ2-7	CASSQGWDRRYEQYF
-	TRBV4-1	TRBJ2-2	CASSHRGLAGDTGELFF
-	TRBV4-2	TRBJ1-5	CASSPDSNQPQHF
-	TRBV20-1	TRBJ2-5	CSALAGKTQYF
-	TRBV19	TRBJ2-7	CASAGNGNEQYF
few	TRBV2	TRBJ1-4	CASSDWNEKLFF
-	TRBV27	TRBJ2-1	CASSSPLAGGPGNEQFF
-	TRBV4-3	TRBJ1-4	CASSQDEKLFF
-	TRBV13	TRBJ2-1	CASSLGQGGKNEQFF
-	TRBV9	TRBJ2-1	CASSNTHTGTSDNEQFF
-	TRBV15	TRBJ2-7	CATMRRGSYEQYF
-	TRBV11-2	TRBJ2-7	CASSLMRDFSYEQYF
-	TRBV4-1	TRBJ2-5	CASSLSGGAQETQYF
-	TRBV4-3	TRBJ2-3	CASSQVSSTDTQYF
-	TRBV16	TRBJ1-1	CASSQQGTTEAFF
-	TRBV19	TRBJ2-7	CASSGGGFSYEQYF
few	TRBV28	TRBJ1-6	CASRPTGRNSPLHF
-	TRBV7-6	TRBJ2-7	CASSFGMKQGFMDEQYF
-	TRBV19	TRBJ2-7	CASSIFLAVPSYEQYF
-	TRBV5-1	TRBJ2-3	CAIMDPRVPDTQYF
-	TRBV5-1	TRBJ2-7	CASSLEGGREQYF
-	TRBV5-4	TRBJ2-3	CASSPGTGPADTQYF
-	TRBV9	TRBJ2-7	CASSVVGSSYEQYF
-	TRBV4-1	TRBJ2-7	CASSHFVNREQYF
-	TRBV5-4	TRBJ1-4	CASSLRGSGNEKLFF
-	TRBV11-3	TRBJ2-3	CASSLRTGGTDTQYF
-	TRBV7-2	TRBJ2-1	CASSLEAGEVEQFF
few	TRBV4-1	TRBJ1-1	CASSQEGTGEAFF
-	TRBV9	TRBJ2-2	CASREAGGRTGELFF
-	TRBV6-5	TRBJ2-7	CASSPETGLINEQYF
-	TRBV6-5	TRBJ2-3	CASSSSGGAGDTQYF